Below are 18 T cell receptor beta chains sequenced from a single sample in a study of blood T cell repertoires in COVID-19. Generated by immunoSEQ multiplex PCR, the TCRdb table keeps only in-frame clones and is missing some. The sample has more than 60,000 clones; 84% are singletons. Sequenced material: peripheral blood. Receptor source: a man aged 45-65 years with acute or convalescent COVID-19.

This clone was found once. The J gene is TRBJ1-1, the V gene TRBV13; maybe TRBD1 (6 bases). The germline V gene encodes CDR1 PRHDT and CDR2 FYEKMQ (reference sequence). V gave up 5 bases and J gave up 8 bases, with 12 bases separating them. The CDR3 extends over 12 amino acids. CDR3 DNA: TGTGCCAGCAGCCGACAGGTGGCAGAAGCTTTCTTT. It is translated as CASSRQVAEAFF.

The genes are TRBV27 and TRBJ2-7; TRBD1 matches at 10 bases. Germline values: CDR1 MNHEY, CDR2 SMNVEV (reference sequence). The trim removed 4 bases at V and 6 bases at J, leaving 12 bases unmatched. This CDR3 is built from 16 residues. The CDR3 loop is CASSSTGTGAHREQYF. The CDR3 DNA sequence: TGTGCCAGCAGTTCTACGGGGACAGGGGCACACCGCGAGCAGTACTTC.

The chain uses TRBV7-9 and TRBJ2-3, with 9 bases fitting TRBD2. Germline CDR1 is SEHNR and CDR2 is FQNEAQ (reference sequence). V lost 0 bases, J lost 0 bases, and 4 bases stayed unmatched. CDR3 length: 17 amino acids. The CDR3 bases are TGTGCCAGCAGCTTAGCGAGGGCGGGAGGGAGCACAGATACGCAGTATTTT. The encoded protein is CASSLARAGGSTDTQYF.

By share, this clone ranks as medium-sized. As DNA, the CDR3 is TGTGCCAGCAGAGGCCCCACCGACAGGGGGCTGGATGGCTACACCTTC. Its translation: CASRGPTDRGLDGYTF. The V call is TRBV27, the J call TRBJ1-2, with 10 bases lining up with TRBD1. The germline V gene has CDR1 MNHEY and CDR2 SMNVEV (reference sequence). The CDR3 runs 16 residues. V lost 6 bases, J lost 6 bases, and 13 bases stayed unmatched.

The chain carries TRBV7-2 and TRBJ1-2, with TRBD1 as a possible D gene (6 bases). Germline V gene data show CDR1 as SGHTA and CDR2 as FQGNSA. The CDR3 sequence is 14 residues long. V shed 0 bases and J shed 8 bases, with 13 bases lying between them. The CDR3 coding sequence is TGTGCCAGCAGCTTAGCGGGACAATCCGGAGGCTACACCTTC. Residues: CASSLAGQSGGYTF. Combining the CDR3 with reference TRBV7-2 and TRBJ1-2 gives the whole variable domain GAGVSQSPSNKVTEKGKDVELRCDPISGHTALYWYRQSLGQGLEFLIYFQGNSAPDKSGLPSDRFSAERTGGSVSTLTIQRTQQEDSAVYLCASSLAGQSGGYTFGSGTRLTVV.

V is TRBV7-9 and J is TRBJ2-3, with 8 bases fitting TRBD1. The V and J ends lost 3 bases and 3 bases, in that order; junction bases with no gene match: 8. The CDR3 totals 16 residues. Germline-derived CDR1 and CDR2 are SEHNR and FQNEAQ (reference sequence). Here the CDR3 reads CASSLEGQGWTDTQYF. DNA of the CDR3: TGTGCCAGCAGCTTGGAAGGACAGGGATGGACAGATACGCAGTATTTT. Combining the CDR3 with reference TRBV7-9 and TRBJ2-3 gives the whole variable domain DTGVSQNPRHKITKRGQNVTFRCDPISEHNRLYWYRQTLGQGPEFLTYFQNEAQLEKSRLLSDRFSAERPKGSFSTLEIQRTEQGDSAMYLCASSLEGQGWTDTQYFGPGTRLTVL.

The chain carries TRBV3-1 (or the pseudogene TRBV3-2) and TRBJ1-2; 7 bases align to TRBD1. The CDR3 contains 14 residues. Germline loops: CDR1 LGHDT, CDR2 YNNKEL (reference sequence). The junction had 8 bases not matched to a gene; V was cut back by 6 bases and J by 4 bases. CDR3 in DNA: TGTGCCAGCAGTCTCCCGGGACAGATCTATGGCTACACCTTC. This translates into CASSLPGQIYGYTF.

This clone has a single count. The chain combines TRBV29-1 with TRBJ2-7; 9 bases fit TRBD1. The trim removed 6 bases at V and 3 bases at J, leaving 6 bases unmatched. The CDR3 runs to 13 residues. Per the germline V gene, CDR1 is SQVTM and CDR2 is ANQGSEA. CDR3 in amino acids: CSVTGTGFYEQYF. The CDR3 nucleotides are TGCAGCGTGACCGGGACAGGGTTCTACGAGCAGTACTTC.

The rearrangement joins TRBV7-9 to TRBJ1-6; 8 bases align to TRBD1. The CDR3 length is 14 residues. Germline CDR1 is SEHNR and CDR2 is FQNEAQ (reference sequence). J lost 12 bases, V lost 5 bases, and 9 bases had no gene match. The chain's CDR3 is CASSQDRDIGPLHF. The CDR3 bases are TGTGCCAGCAGCCAGGACAGGGACATAGGACCCCTCCACTTT. The whole variable domain, remainder taken from reference TRBV7-9 and TRBJ1-6, is DTGVSQNPRHKITKRGQNVTFRCDPISEHNRLYWYRQTLGQGPEFLTYFQNEAQLEKSRLLSDRFSAERPKGSFSTLEIQRTEQGDSAMYLCASSQDRDIGPLHFGNGTRLTVT.

The chain has TRBV6-5 and TRBJ1-6; unclear D gene. V was trimmed by 6 bases and J by 5 bases, leaving 5 bases between them. The CDR3 runs 12 residues. Germline CDR1 is MNHEY and CDR2 is SVGAGI. CDR3 sequence (DNA): TGTGCCAGCAGCTTAAATAATTCACCCCTCCACTTT. Its protein is CASSLNNSPLHF.

The chain is built from TRBV28 and TRBJ2-7, with D possibly being TRBD2 (6 bases). The V gene lost 3 bases and the J gene lost 3 bases, with 21 bases spanning the gap. The CDR3 length is 17 residues. The V gene's germline CDR1 is MDHEN and CDR2 SYDVKM. The CDR3 loop reads CASSFFSRDSSNYEQYF. The DNA of the CDR3 is TGTGCCAGCAGTTTTTTCTCGAGGGACTCTTCTAACTACGAGCAGTACTTC.

This clone was seen more than once but under ten times. V is TRBV5-4 and J is TRBJ1-1; D is possibly TRBD1 (5 bases). This CDR3 has 13 amino acids. Germline V gene data show CDR1 as SGHNT and CDR2 as YYREEE (reference sequence). Trimming took 5 bases from V and 4 from J, leaving 12 bases between them. This chain's CDR3 is CASSPGGGTEAFF. CDR3 DNA: TGTGCCAGCAGTCCCGGGGGTGGCACTGAAGCTTTCTTT.

The chain links TRBV5-6 to TRBJ1-4, with D maybe TRBD1 (6 bases). CDR3 length: 15 amino acids. V lost 4 bases and J lost 7, with 17 bases in between. Germline CDR1 is SGHDT and CDR2 is YYEEEE. CDR3: CASSPYGGGVEKLFF. The CDR3 nucleotides are TGTGCCAGCAGCCCGTATGGGGGGGGCGTTGAAAAACTGTTTTTT.

The J gene is TRBJ2-2, the V gene TRBV29-1; possibly TRBD1 for D (5 bases). The V end lost 4 bases, the J end lost 7 bases, and 10 bases lay between the germline ends. Germline V lookup: CDR1 SQVTM, CDR2 ANQGSEA. The CDR3 spans 12 residues. CDR3 sequence: CSVVRGGGELFF. The CDR3 region has the DNA TGCAGCGTTGTTAGGGGTGGCGGGGAGCTGTTTTTT.

This rearrangement joins TRBV29-1 to TRBJ1-2; D uncertain. CDR1 is SQVTM and CDR2 is ANQGSEA in the germline V gene. Deletions cut 0 bases from V and 2 bases from J, with 16 bases between. This CDR3 contains 16 residues. The CDR3 reads CSVEDRGGNGNYGYTF. The CDR3 nucleotides read TGCAGCGTTGAAGATCGGGGAGGGAATGGGAACTATGGCTACACCTTC.

The chain combines TRBV7-2 with TRBJ1-5; the D is unclear. The CDR3 covers 14 residues. V lost 1 base to trimming and J lost 6 bases, with 10 bases between them. Per germline, CDR1 SGHTA and CDR2 FQGNSA. The CDR3: CASSLVEDTQPQHF. DNA of the CDR3: TGTGCCAGCAGCTTAGTTGAGGATACTCAGCCCCAGCATTTT. Based on the CDR3 plus reference TRBV7-2 and TRBJ1-5, the full variable domain is GAGVSQSPSNKVTEKGKDVELRCDPISGHTALYWYRQSLGQGLEFLIYFQGNSAPDKSGLPSDRFSAERTGGSVSTLTIQRTQQEDSAVYLCASSLVEDTQPQHFGDGTRLSIL.

This sequence joins TRBV6-4 and TRBJ2-1; D is uncertain. The V end was cut by 3 bases, the J end by 7 bases, with 10 bases between. The germline gives CDR1 MRHNA, CDR2 SNTAGT. The CDR3 consists of 13 residues. As DNA, the CDR3 is TGTGCCAGCAGTGAGACGGAGACGAATGAGCAGTTCTTC. Its protein product is CASSETETNEQFF.

This clone was observed a single time. The chain links TRBV7-9 to TRBJ2-1; D is possibly TRBD2 (6 bases). The CDR3 is made up of 14 amino acids. Trimming took 3 bases from V and 6 from J, leaving 12 bases between them. Germline lookup yields CDR1 SEHNR and CDR2 FQNEAQ (reference sequence). The CDR3 sequence is CASSFGREFNEQFF. As DNA, the CDR3 is TGTGCCAGCAGCTTTGGGCGGGAATTCAATGAGCAGTTCTTC.